A single sample gave rise to the 21 T cell receptor beta chains below, sequenced in a study of blood T cells in healthy people across ages. Then a second PCR, running roughly 7 to 11 cycles, was carried out with a sample-barcoded 5' primer and a J-beta primer mix. Each CDR3 protein is one row after TCRdb ran MiXCR on the 5' RACE reads. Altogether roughly 2 million distinct CDR3 sequences are present, around 50% being singletons, with the ten largest covering roughly 2.1%. Sequenced: blood. The source is a woman in her 40s in good health.

DNA for the CDR3: TGTGCCACCAGCGTTGAAGACGGACCCTACGAGCAGTACTTC. Residues: CATSVEDGPYEQYF. This sequence joins TRBV15 and TRBJ2-7; D gene uncertain. Germline lookup yields CDR1 LNHNV and CDR2 YYDKDF (reference sequence). The CDR3 extends over 14 amino acids. Trimming removed 5 bases at V and 2 bases at J, with 13 bases between.

The V and J genes are TRBV27 and TRBJ2-3, with a tentative D call TRBD1 (5 bases). Trimming removed 6 bases from V and 3 bases from J, with 10 bases in between. Germline assignment: CDR1 MNHEY and CDR2 SMNVEV (reference sequence). There are 13 residues in the CDR3. CDR3 protein: CASRGDSTDTQYF. CDR3 nucleotide sequence: TGTGCCAGCAGAGGGGATTCAACAGATACGCAGTATTTT.

This clonotype showed up just a few times. CDR3: CASSQDPRGLDGNEQFF. The CDR3 region has the DNA TGTGCCAGCAGCCAAGATCCAAGGGGACTAGATGGCAATGAGCAGTTCTTC. The chain has TRBV4-2 and TRBJ2-1, with 8 bases lining up with TRBD2. The germline CDR1 and CDR2 sequences are LGHNA and YNFKEQ. This CDR3 spans 17 amino acids. The V gene end was trimmed by 0 bases and the J gene end by 6 bases; junction bases not matched to a gene: 10.

The rearrangement joins TRBV4-3 to TRBJ1-5; D call uncertain. The CDR3 sequence is 15 residues long. V was cut by 1 base and J by 4 bases, with 11 bases left in between. CDR1 is LGHNA and CDR2 is YSLEER in the germline V gene. CDR3 loop: CASSQGFKENQPQHF. The CDR3 DNA reads as TGCGCCAGCAGCCAAGGATTTAAGGAGAATCAGCCCCAGCATTTT.

The chain combines TRBV6-5 with TRBJ1-5; possible D gene TRBD1, 6 bases. Germline V CDR1 and CDR2: MNHEY, SVGAGI. This CDR3 spans 15 amino acids. V lost 7 bases to trimming and J lost 0 bases, with 13 bases between them. CDR3 coding DNA: TGTGCCAGCAAGGGTCAGGGGCTTAGCAATCAGCCCCAGCATTTT. Residues: CASKGQGLSNQPQHF.

The V call is TRBV29-1, the J call TRBJ2-7; 7 bases agree with TRBD2. CDR3 length: 15 amino acids. Germline-derived CDR1 and CDR2 are SQVTM and ANQGSEA. The CDR3 DNA reads TGCAGTGGGCAGGGACTACCTCACTCCTACAATGAGCAGTACTTC. Its translation is CSGQGLPHSYNEQYF.

The chain uses TRBV5-6 and TRBJ2-7, with 11 bases lining up with TRBD1. The CDR3 runs 17 residues. Germline CDR1 SGHDT, CDR2 YYEEEE. Trimming took 4 bases from V and 5 from J; bases not matched to a gene: 14. CDR3 sequence (DNA): TGTGCCAGCAGCCCTGGTGGGACAGGGGGTCGGGCCCACGAGCAGTACTTC. Its translation: CASSPGGTGGRAHEQYF.

This clonotype has only a few counts. This chain uses TRBV13 with TRBJ1-2; 8 nucleotides align to TRBD1. The V gene end was trimmed by 5 bases and the J gene end by 7 bases; junction bases not matched to a gene: 12. The CDR3 is 15 residues long. Germline assignment: CDR1 PRHDT and CDR2 FYEKMQ (reference sequence). CDR3 nucleotides: TGTGCCAGCAGCCGCGGGACAGGAGAATCCCTTGGCTACACCTTC. Encoded protein: CASSRGTGESLGYTF.

The table lists this clonotype with many counts. J is TRBJ2-7 and V is TRBV29-1; 7 bases line up with TRBD1. The CDR3 consists of 13 residues. Germline CDR1 reads SQVTM; CDR2 reads ANQGSEA. J gave up 2 bases and V 4 bases, and 5 bases lay outside the gene matches. The DNA for the CDR3 is TGCAGCGTTGCGACAGGGTCCGCCTACGAGCAGTACTTC. Protein: CSVATGSAYEQYF.

This clonotype was picked up a small number of times. The chain links TRBV20-1 to TRBJ2-5, with D uncertain. CDR3 size: 12 residues. Germline values: CDR1 DFQATT, CDR2 SNEGSKA (reference sequence). V was pared by 1 base and J by 13 bases, with 16 bases between. CDR3 coding DNA: TGCAGTGCTAGAGGGACCTTGGGCCAAACGTACTTC. Its protein product is CSARGTLGQTYF.

The chain uses TRBV20-1 and TRBJ1-5; 9 nucleotides agree with TRBD1. This CDR3 is built from 16 residues. Unmatched junction bases numbered 10, after V lost 1 base and J lost 6 bases. The V gene's germline CDR1 is DFQATT and CDR2 SNEGSKA (reference sequence). CDR3: CSARAPPGTGIQPQHF. The CDR3 nucleotides are TGCAGTGCTAGAGCCCCGCCCGGGACAGGGATTCAGCCCCAGCATTTT.

This clonotype was seen once. This chain connects TRBV6-1 to TRBJ2-1; D unclear. Deletions cut 2 bases from V and 6 bases from J, with 17 bases between. From germline, CDR1 is MNHNS and CDR2 SASEGT. The CDR3 runs 16 residues. Here the CDR3 DNA reads TGTGCCAGCAGTGAACCCAGTAAAGTAATGATCAATGAGCAGTTCTTC. Protein product: CASSEPSKVMINEQFF.

V usage is TRBV10-1 and J usage is TRBJ2-1, with TRBD1 as a possible D gene (5 bases). Per germline, CDR1 WNHNN and CDR2 SYGVQD (reference sequence). The CDR3 totals 13 residues. V lost 6 bases and J lost 2, with 8 bases in between. CDR3 residues: CASRTDAYNEQFF. The CDR3 bases are TGCGCCAGCAGGACAGACGCCTACAATGAGCAGTTCTTC.

There are a few counts of this clonotype. This chain uses TRBV4-2 with TRBJ1-1; tentative D call: TRBD1 (6 bases). The CDR3 extends over 16 amino acids. V was cut by 1 base and J by 1 base, with 13 bases left in between. Germline CDR1 and CDR2: LGHNA and YNFKEQ. This CDR3 is CASSQGGGGPNTEAFF. Here the CDR3 DNA reads TGTGCCAGCAGCCAAGGGGGGGGCGGTCCGAACACTGAAGCTTTCTTT.

The chain uses TRBV13 and TRBJ2-3, with D perhaps matching TRBD1 (5 bases). Trimming stripped 1 base from V and 2 bases from J, with 13 bases between. The CDR3 extends over 16 amino acids. Germline CDR1 and CDR2: PRHDT and FYEKMQ (reference sequence). The CDR3 sequence is CASSLAAGYITDTQYF. The CDR3 DNA reads TGTGCCAGCAGCTTAGCGGCAGGGTATATCACAGATACGCAGTATTTT.

In this sample, this clonotype turned up a few times. This rearrangement joins TRBV4-3 to TRBJ2-1; 9 nucleotides agree with TRBD1. After removal of 0 bases from V and 5 bases from J, the junction contained 11 bases not matched to a gene. The CDR3 sequence is 18 residues long. In germline, CDR1 is LGHNA, CDR2 YSLEER. The CDR3 DNA is TGCGCCAGCAGCCAAGATCTGGTACAGGGGGCTTTCGACAATGAGCAGTTCTTC. Translated, it gives CASSQDLVQGAFDNEQFF.

J is TRBJ2-1 and V is TRBV5-1, with 7 positions matching TRBD1. The V gene end was trimmed by 4 bases and the J gene end by 3 bases; junction bases not matched to a gene: 13. CDR3 length: 17 residues. Germline V lookup: CDR1 SGHRS, CDR2 YFSETQ. CDR3 region: CASSHEVRTGNYNEQFF. The CDR3 DNA reads as TGCGCCAGCAGCCACGAGGTGAGGACAGGAAACTACAATGAGCAGTTCTTC.

The chain employs TRBV20-1 and TRBJ2-1; 11 bases line up with TRBD2. Trimming cost V 1 base and J 10 bases; bases outside gene matches: 3. The CDR3 runs to 13 residues. CDR1 and CDR2 (germline): DFQATT, SNEGSKA (reference sequence). In DNA, the CDR3 is TGCAGTGCTAGAGGGCCTAGCGGGAGGGAGCAGTTCTTC. Translated: CSARGPSGREQFF.

The chain carries TRBV20-1 and TRBJ2-4; D perhaps matches TRBD1 (5 bases). This CDR3 contains 12 residues. Germline values: CDR1 DFQATT, CDR2 SNEGSKA (reference sequence). V was trimmed by 0 bases and J by 9 bases, leaving 9 bases between them. CDR3: CSARETGVIQYF. The CDR3 DNA sequence: TGCAGTGCTAGAGAAACAGGTGTCATTCAGTACTTC.

The chain uses TRBV6-2 or TRBV6-3 and TRBJ1-1, with D possibly matching TRBD1 (5 bases). There are 14 residues in the CDR3. Trimming shortened V by 2 bases and J by 1 base, and 8 bases separated the two germline ends. The V gene's germline CDR1 is MNHEY and CDR2 SVGEGT. Here the CDR3 DNA reads TGTGCCAGCAGTTACGTGGGGACGAACACTGAAGCTTTCTTT. Its translation is CASSYVGTNTEAFF.

This chain connects TRBV4-2 to TRBJ1-6, with D uncertain. Germline CDR1 LGHNA, CDR2 YNFKEQ. Trimming removed 2 bases at V and 7 bases at J, with 9 bases between. CDR3 length equals 14 residues. This CDR3 reads CASSQPGLNSPLHF. The DNA of the CDR3 is TGTGCCAGCAGCCAACCGGGTCTGAATTCACCCCTCCACTTT.